These 32 T cell receptor beta chains were sequenced from one sample in a study of T cells in tuberculosis. Libraries were prepared by immunoSEQ multiplex PCR; TCRdb keeps only in-frame clonotypes and omits some of them. The table shows over 40,000 clones, with 95% occurring only once. Sequenced sample: PBMCs. These receptors all stem from a donor aged 10 to 29 with latent tuberculosis or without tuberculosis infection.

The V call is TRBV28, the J call TRBJ1-2; TRBD1 matches 9 bases. Germline trimming cut 5 bases from V and 1 base from J; bases unmatched to any gene: 5. CDR1 is MDHEN and CDR2 is SYDVKM in the germline V gene. This CDR3 comprises 15 residues. The DNA for the CDR3 is TGTGCCAGCAGTCTCGGGACAGGGCATAACTATGGCTACACCTTC. Translated: CASSLGTGHNYGYTF.

The gene calls are TRBV7-2 and TRBJ2-3; D gene uncertain. Germline V CDR1 and CDR2: SGHTA, FQGNSA. V was cut by 5 bases and J by 6 bases, with 9 bases left in between. The CDR3 runs 12 residues. The chain's CDR3 is CASSTYIDTQYF. CDR3 sequence (DNA): TGTGCCAGCAGCACGTACATTGATACGCAGTATTTT. The full variable domain, its missing parts supplied by reference TRBV7-2 and TRBJ2-3, is GAGVSQSPSNKVTEKGKDVELRCDPISGHTALYWYRQSLGQGLEFLIYFQGNSAPDKSGLPSDRFSAERTGGSVSTLTIQRTQQEDSAVYLCASSTYIDTQYFGPGTRLTVL.

The chain combines TRBV30 with TRBJ2-7; D is possibly TRBD1 (5 bases). Between the trimmed V and J ends, which lost 2 bases and 3 bases, there was a span of 17 bases. CDR3 length: 15 residues. Germline values: CDR1 GTSNPN, CDR2 SVGIG (reference sequence). As DNA, the CDR3 is TGTGCCTGGAGTACCAGGGCAGGTAGGGGCTACGAGCAGTACTTC. Its protein is CAWSTRAGRGYEQYF.

The chain recombines TRBV5-8 with TRBJ1-1; D might be TRBD1 (5 bases). V lost 0 bases and J 5 bases, leaving 11 bases between the germline ends. There are 14 residues in the CDR3. CDR1 is SGHTS, CDR2 YDEGEE, per germline. The CDR3 sequence is CASSLGPGGTEAFF. DNA of the CDR3: TGTGCCAGCAGCTTGGGTCCTGGGGGGACTGAAGCTTTCTTT.

This chain links TRBV4-3 with TRBJ1-5; the match to TRBD1 covers 9 bases. The junction had 5 bases not matched to a gene; V was cut back by 0 bases and J by 5 bases. The CDR3 contains 16 residues. Germline lookup yields CDR1 LGHNA and CDR2 YSLEER. CDR3 DNA: TGCGCCAGCAGCCAAGATTGGGACAGGGCCGATCAGCCCCAGCATTTT. Translated: CASSQDWDRADQPQHF.

This CDR3 is CASSLGGGGTPTGYTF. The DNA for the CDR3 is TGTGCCAGCAGTTTAGGGGGGGGAGGGACGCCCACTGGCTACACCTTC. The chain joins TRBV28 to TRBJ1-2, with TRBD1 as a possible D gene (5 bases). Per germline, CDR1 MDHEN and CDR2 SYDVKM. The CDR3 totals 16 residues. The V end lost 2 bases, the J end lost 7 bases, and 20 bases lay between the germline ends.

V gene TRBV19 combines with J gene TRBJ1-2; D unresolved. V gave up 6 bases and J gave up 4 bases, with 12 bases separating them. This CDR3 spans 13 amino acids. Germline V gene sequence: CDR1 LNHDA, CDR2 SQIVND (reference sequence). The CDR3 here is CASRKDGSYGYTF. Written as DNA, the CDR3 is TGTGCCAGTAGAAAGGACGGGAGCTATGGCTACACCTTC.

This chain joins TRBV28 and TRBJ1-1; 9 nucleotides match TRBD1. The CDR3 runs 15 residues. After removal of 4 bases from V and 1 base from J, the junction contained 4 bases not matched to a gene. CDR1 MDHEN and CDR2 SYDVKM come from the germline V gene. The CDR3 nucleotides are TGTGCCAGCAGTTCTCCGGGACAGGGGAACACTGAAGCTTTCTTT. This codes for CASSSPGQGNTEAFF. The entire variable domain, with the rest obtained from reference TRBV28 and TRBJ1-1, is as follows: DVKVTQSSRYLVKRTGEKVFLECVQDMDHENMFWYRQDPGLGLRLIYFSYDVKMKEKGDIPEGYSVSREKKERFSLILESASTNQTSMYLCASSSPGQGNTEAFFGQGTRLTVV.

This sequence joins TRBV19 and TRBJ1-5, with a weak D call TRBD1 (6 bases). V lost 5 bases and J lost 0, with 20 bases in between. Germline CDR1 and CDR2: LNHDA and SQIVND (reference sequence). The CDR3 is made up of 18 amino acids. The CDR3 DNA reads as TGTGCCAGTAGTCCCGCGGTCCGTGGGGGACATAGCAATCAGCCCCAGCATTTT. This translates into CASSPAVRGGHSNQPQHF.

The rearrangement uses TRBV27 and TRBJ2-6; D perhaps matches TRBD1 (6 bases). This CDR3 spans 16 amino acids. Per the germline V gene, CDR1 is MNHEY and CDR2 is SMNVEV (reference sequence). Trimming pared 4 bases from V and 0 bases from J, leaving 10 bases between. CDR3 region: CASSSGQLSGANVLTF. The CDR3 coding sequence is TGTGCCAGCAGTTCTGGACAGCTCTCTGGGGCCAACGTCCTGACTTTC.

This clone was recorded only once. The chain employs TRBV7-8 and TRBJ2-1; 10 positions match TRBD2. Germline values: CDR1 SGHVS, CDR2 FQNEAQ. The CDR3 covers 17 residues. Losses at the gene ends were 3 bases for V and 6 bases for J; bases not matched to a gene: 11. The DNA of the CDR3 is TGTGCCAGCAGCTTGTGGACGGCTAGCGGGGGATTCAATGAGCAGTTCTTC. This encodes CASSLWTASGGFNEQFF.

This clone came up once. The V gene is TRBV5-1, the J gene TRBJ2-3, with D tentatively TRBD1 (6 bases). V lost 4 bases, J lost 0 bases, and 9 bases lay in between. This CDR3 is 14 amino acids long. CDR1 SGHRS and CDR2 YFSETQ come from the germline V gene. The CDR3 DNA reads as TGCGCCAGCAGCCCAGGGGAGAGCACAGATACGCAGTATTTT. It is translated as CASSPGESTDTQYF.

The chain links TRBV29-1 to TRBJ2-5; D gene uncertain. From germline, CDR1 is SQVTM and CDR2 ANQGSEA. The CDR3 runs to 13 residues. With 2 bases removed from V and 2 bases from J, the gap between germline ends came to 9 bases. In DNA, the CDR3 is TGCAGCGTTGAAATGTCCAGGCAAGAGACCCAGTACTTC. Amino acid sequence: CSVEMSRQETQYF.

The chain couples TRBV7-3 to TRBJ1-4; perhaps TRBD1 as D (6 bases). The CDR3 has 13 amino acids. The V and J ends lost 10 bases and 4 bases respectively, with 13 bases between them. Germline CDR1 reads SGHTA; CDR2 reads FQGTGA. CDR3 sequence reads: CAILDRLNEKLFF. CDR3 DNA: TGTGCCATTCTAGACAGGCTTAATGAAAAACTGTTTTTT.

This sequence joins TRBV27 and TRBJ1-1; 7 bases are a match to TRBD1. This CDR3 comprises 16 residues. Per germline, CDR1 MNHEY and CDR2 SMNVEV (reference sequence). Unmatched junction bases numbered 10, after V lost 2 bases and J lost 4 bases. The CDR3 is CASSLIDGRGATEAFF. CDR3 nucleotides: TGTGCCAGCAGTTTAATAGACGGCAGGGGGGCCACTGAAGCTTTCTTT.

This chain links TRBV11-2 with TRBJ2-1; D unresolved. The V end was cut by 5 bases, the J end by 2 bases, with 13 bases between. Germline lookup yields CDR1 SGHAT and CDR2 FQNNGV. This CDR3 contains 15 residues. The CDR3 is CASSLISGAYNEQFF. In nucleotides, the CDR3 is TGTGCCAGCAGCCTGATTAGTGGTGCCTACAATGAGCAGTTCTTC.

The chain couples TRBV27 to TRBJ1-4; tentative D call: TRBD1 (5 bases). The CDR3 covers 15 residues. In germline, CDR1 is MNHEY, CDR2 SMNVEV (reference sequence). The V gene lost 5 bases and the J gene lost 0 bases, with 10 bases spanning the gap. CDR3 bases: TGTGCCAGCAGTCCCCTCAGGGCAACTAATGAAAAACTGTTTTTT. This encodes CASSPLRATNEKLFF.

The chain combines TRBV6-1 with TRBJ1-1; 10 bases are shared with TRBD1. Germline V lookup: CDR1 MNHNS, CDR2 SASEGT. The CDR3 is 11 residues long. CDR3: CGTGGGTEAFF. In nucleotides, the CDR3 is TGTGGGACAGGGGGAGGCACTGAAGCTTTCTTT.

The gene calls are TRBV7-2 and TRBJ1-2; 9 nucleotides align to TRBD1. Germline CDR1 SGHTA, CDR2 FQGNSA. The CDR3 sequence is 14 residues long. The V gene end was trimmed by 6 bases and the J gene end by 6 bases; junction bases not matched to a gene: 8. The CDR3 DNA sequence: TGTGCCAGCAGTTCAGACACAGGGGGCGATGGCTACACCTTC. Translating gives CASSSDTGGDGYTF.

The V gene is TRBV7-2, the J gene TRBJ1-1; TRBD1 aligns across 7 bases. The germline V gene encodes CDR1 SGHTA and CDR2 FQGNSA. This CDR3 is built from 13 residues. V lost 5 bases to trimming and J lost 7 bases; unmatched junction nucleotides: 7. CDR3: CASSEDRRGEAFF. The CDR3 nucleotides read TGTGCCAGCAGCGAGGACAGGAGGGGTGAAGCTTTCTTT.

V gene TRBV6-5 combines with J gene TRBJ1-1; 7 bases agree with TRBD1. Germline V gives CDR1 MNHEY, CDR2 SVGAGI. V gave up 6 bases and J gave up 4 bases; unmatched junction bases: 5. This CDR3 has 13 amino acids. The CDR3 region has the DNA TGTGCCAGCAGAAATGCAGGGGGCACTGAAGCTTTCTTT. This translates into CASRNAGGTEAFF.

This chain connects TRBV30 to TRBJ1-5; 9 bases are shared with TRBD1. This CDR3 region has 15 residues. Per the germline V gene, CDR1 is GTSNPN and CDR2 is SVGIG (reference sequence). J gave up 4 bases and V 1 base, and 5 bases lay outside the gene matches. CDR3 region: CAWSAGTGRNQPQHF. The CDR3 bases are TGTGCCTGGAGTGCCGGGACAGGGCGGAATCAGCCCCAGCATTTT.

The CDR3 region has the DNA TGTGCCAGCAGCTCTAACGGGGACAGGGACTACGAGCAGTACTTC. It codes for CASSSNGDRDYEQYF. The chain carries TRBV7-2 and TRBJ2-7, with TRBD1 matching over 9 bases. Unmatched junction bases numbered 7, after V lost 4 bases and J lost 3 bases. Germline CDR1 reads SGHTA; CDR2 reads FQGNSA. The CDR3 is 15 residues long.

Here the CDR3 reads CASYDKDLNTEAFF. The CDR3 DNA reads TGTGCCAGTTACGACAAGGATTTGAACACTGAAGCTTTCTTT. This sequence joins TRBV5-6 and TRBJ1-1; D unclear. Between the trimmed V and J ends, which lost 8 bases and 0 bases, there was a span of 14 bases. Germline CDR1 SGHDT, CDR2 YYEEEE. This CDR3 has 14 amino acids. The whole variable domain, filled in from reference TRBV5-6 and TRBJ1-1, reads DAGVTQSPTHLIKTRGQQVTLRCSPKSGHDTVSWYQQALGQGPQFIFQYYEEEERQRGNFPDRFSGHQFPNYSSELNVNALLLGDSALYLCASYDKDLNTEAFFGQGTRLTVV.

J is TRBJ1-1 and V is TRBV4-3; possibly TRBD1 for D (6 bases). Germline loops: CDR1 LGHNA, CDR2 YSLEER. V lost 4 bases and J lost 6, with 15 bases in between. This CDR3 is built from 14 residues. CDR3 amino acids: CASSPGTRDAEAFF. In DNA, the CDR3 is TGCGCCAGCAGCCCAGGGACAAGGGATGCTGAAGCTTTCTTT.

V usage is TRBV27 and J usage is TRBJ2-1; D is uncertain. The CDR3 is made up of 15 amino acids. CDR1 and CDR2 (germline): MNHEY, SMNVEV (reference sequence). The germline V and J ends were trimmed by 2 bases and 4 bases, with 12 bases remaining between them. CDR3 region: CASSLGTGWYNEQFF. CDR3 nucleotides: TGTGCCAGCAGTTTAGGTACGGGTTGGTACAATGAGCAGTTCTTC.

The chain has TRBV4-2 and TRBJ2-1; weak D call: TRBD2 (6 bases). V lost 0 bases and J 2 bases, leaving 11 bases between the germline ends. This CDR3 contains 16 residues. Per the germline V gene, CDR1 is LGHNA and CDR2 is YNFKEQ. CDR3 residues: CASSQDLRGTYNEQFF. The DNA for the CDR3 is TGTGCCAGCAGCCAAGATCTTCGCGGGACCTACAATGAGCAGTTCTTC.

This rearrangement joins TRBV7-2 to TRBJ2-7, with D tentatively TRBD1 (6 bases). The CDR3 runs to 13 residues. V was trimmed by 6 bases and J by 4 bases, leaving 13 bases between them. Germline values: CDR1 SGHTA, CDR2 FQGNSA. The CDR3 protein is CASSDRLDYEQYF. In DNA, the CDR3 is TGTGCCAGCAGTGACAGGTTAGATTACGAGCAGTACTTC.

The V gene is TRBV7-9, the J gene TRBJ1-1; D gene ambiguous. CDR1 is SEHNR, CDR2 FQNEAQ, per germline (reference sequence). Trimming left V 7 bases short and J 0 bases short, with 15 bases between. The CDR3 length is 15 residues. In DNA, the CDR3 is TGTGCCAGCACCCCCCCCCTACCCATGAACACTGAAGCTTTCTTT. This codes for CASTPPLPMNTEAFF.

The V and J genes are TRBV7-2 and TRBJ2-7, with 14 bases identical to TRBD2. The CDR3 has 15 residues. Trimming cost V 5 bases and J 7 bases; bases outside gene matches: 7. CDR1 is SGHTA and CDR2 is FQGNSA in the germline V gene. The CDR3 is CASSRTSGGSWEQYF. The CDR3 nucleotides are TGTGCCAGCAGCCGGACTAGCGGGGGGTCGTGGGAGCAGTACTTC.

The rearrangement joins TRBV6-1 to TRBJ1-3, with D uncertain. The CDR3 has 15 residues. The V end lost 5 bases, the J end lost 7 bases, and 18 bases lay between the germline ends. Germline V gene data show CDR1 as MNHNS and CDR2 as SASEGT. The CDR3 sequence: CASSLSGPFGNTIYF. CDR3 nucleotides: TGTGCCAGCAGTTTATCCGGTCCTTTCGGGAACACCATATATTTT.

The rearrangement joins TRBV7-9 to TRBJ2-7; 8 bases fit TRBD1. Germline CDR1 and CDR2: SEHNR and FQNEAQ (reference sequence). V shed 1 base and J 4 bases; nucleotides not matched to a gene: 6. This CDR3 comprises 15 residues. DNA for the CDR3: TGTGCCAGCAGCTTAGGGCAGGGGGCGACTTACGAGCAGTACTTC. It is translated as CASSLGQGATYEQYF. Complete variable domain (other parts from reference TRBV7-9 and TRBJ2-7): DTGVSQNPRHKITKRGQNVTFRCDPISEHNRLYWYRQTLGQGPEFLTYFQNEAQLEKSRLLSDRFSAERPKGSFSTLEIQRTEQGDSAMYLCASSLGQGATYEQYFGPGTRLTVT.